These 27 T cell receptor beta chains originate from one sample sequenced in a study of Tregs in tolerant kidney transplant recipients (dated by TCRdb to between 2018 and 2021). In light of the paper, this sample's time point label describes: 6 months after combined kidney and bone marrow transplant. Related donors were used in the transplants with nonmyeloablative bone marrow transplantation, and mixed chimerism was transient in the human trials. The library came from the immunoSEQ multiplex PCR assay. TCRdb re-hosts the immuneACCESS table, in-frame sequences only. Its copies lack some clones; in the studies checked, an unresolved V gene accounts for under half of them, and the cause for the rest is not known. The sample table records approximately 60,000 clones; about 90% of these occur just once. 3.5% to 4% of the sample lies in the top ten. Sample: CD4+ T cells from blood (PBMCs), taken 6 months after the transplant. The source is a human patient who received a combined kidney and bone marrow transplant. After a transplant, some T cells may have been passed on by the graft donor.

The V and J genes are TRBV5-1 and TRBJ2-3; TRBD2 agrees at 14 bases. Trimming removed 3 bases from V and 5 bases from J; junction bases left unmatched: 8. Looked up from germline, CDR1 is SGHRS and CDR2 is YFSETQ. CDR3 length: 17 residues. The CDR3, as DNA: TGCGCCAGCAGCTGGGAGACTAGCGGGAGGGTTGGAGATACGCAGTATTTT. The encoded protein is CASSWETSGRVGDTQYF.

The genes are TRBV10-3 and TRBJ2-1; D gene ambiguous. This CDR3 contains 13 residues. Per the germline V gene, CDR1 is ENHRY and CDR2 is SYGVKD. V lost 6 bases to trimming and J lost 4 bases, with 10 bases between them. This CDR3 reads CAISATGYNEQFF. The CDR3 nucleotides are TGTGCCATCAGCGCGACTGGGTACAATGAGCAGTTCTTC.

This clone was seen only a few times. The chain joins TRBV11-1 to TRBJ2-1, with 12 bases fitting TRBD2. This CDR3 is 15 amino acids long. Germline V gene lookup returns CDR1 SGHAT and CDR2 FQDESV (reference sequence). After removal of 4 bases from V and 4 bases from J, the junction contained 2 bases not matched to a gene. CDR3 nucleotides: TGTGCCAGCAGCTCTAGCGGGAGGGGTTACAATGAGCAGTTCTTC. It yields the protein CASSSSGRGYNEQFF.

The rearrangement uses TRBV28 and TRBJ1-3; maybe TRBD1 (5 bases). CDR3 length: 14 amino acids. V was trimmed by 11 bases and J by 0 bases, leaving 14 bases between them. The germline V gene encodes CDR1 MDHEN and CDR2 SYDVKM. The CDR3 DNA reads TGTGCCTCAGGGTCAGCCGGCTCTGGAAACACCATATATTTT. The encoded protein is CASGSAGSGNTIYF.

This sequence joins TRBV11-1 and TRBJ2-1; a weak D match, TRBD1 (6 bases). Looked up from germline, CDR1 is SGHAT and CDR2 is FQDESV (reference sequence). The germline V and J ends were trimmed by 1 base and 7 bases, with 23 bases remaining between them. The CDR3 is 18 residues long. The CDR3 bases are TGTGCCAGCAGCTTAGGCTCCGTAGTTGACAGGTATTGGAATGAGCAGTTCTTC. Residues: CASSLGSVVDRYWNEQFF. Supplemented by reference TRBV11-1 and TRBJ2-1, the full variable domain reads EAEVAQSPRYKITEKSQAVAFWCDPISGHATLYWYRQILGQGPELLVQFQDESVVDDSQLPKDRFSAERLKGVDSTLKIQPAELGDSAMYLCASSLGSVVDRYWNEQFFGPGTRLTVL.

CDR3 sequence (DNA): TGTGCCAGCAGCTTAGAGGGACAGAGCTCCTACGAGCAGTACTTC. This translates into CASSLEGQSSYEQYF. V and J are TRBV11-3 and TRBJ2-7; 7 bases are shared with TRBD1. The J segment lost 0 bases and the V segment lost 0 bases, leaving 2 bases of the junction unmatched. Looked up from germline, CDR1 is SGHNT and CDR2 is YENEEA. The CDR3 extends over 15 amino acids.

J is TRBJ1-4 and V is TRBV11-2, with D possibly being TRBD1 (6 bases). V dropped 6 bases and J dropped 3 bases, with 14 bases sitting between them. The V gene's germline CDR1 is SGHAT and CDR2 FQNNGV. The CDR3 totals 15 residues. The CDR3 is CASRPRGGPNEKLFF. The CDR3 region has the DNA TGTGCCAGCAGACCAAGGGGGGGACCTAATGAAAAACTGTTTTTT.

The chain links TRBV5-8 to TRBJ1-2; TRBD1 agrees at 8 bases. CDR1 is SGHTS and CDR2 is YDEGEE in the germline V gene. The CDR3 totals 17 residues. V was pared by 0 bases and J by 0 bases, with 7 bases of the junction left unmatched. CDR3 residues: CASSLVFGQGANYGYTF. The CDR3 DNA sequence: TGTGCCAGCAGCTTGGTTTTTGGACAGGGAGCTAACTATGGCTACACCTTC.

This rearrangement joins TRBV5-1 to TRBJ2-1; 16 positions agree with TRBD2. CDR1 is SGHRS and CDR2 is YFSETQ in the germline V gene. This CDR3 contains 16 residues. The junction had 8 bases not matched to a gene; V was cut back by 5 bases and J by 9 bases. The CDR3 region has the DNA TGCGCCAGCAGTTTTCCCGGGACTAGCGGGAGGGGTGAGCAGTTCTTC. This encodes CASSFPGTSGRGEQFF.

The chain links TRBV4-2 to TRBJ2-5; D uncertain. V gave up 0 bases and J gave up 0 bases, with 11 bases separating them. CDR1 LGHNA and CDR2 YNFKEQ come from the germline V gene. This CDR3 comprises 16 residues. For the CDR3, the DNA is TGTGCCAGCAGCCAAGATGAACTAACCCACCAAGAGACCCAGTACTTC. Translating gives CASSQDELTHQETQYF.

The CDR3 reads CASSRVTSGGNEQFF. The CDR3 DNA follows: TGCGCCAGCAGCCGGGTGACTAGCGGGGGAAATGAGCAGTTCTTC. This chain links TRBV5-1 with TRBJ2-1; 12 bases match TRBD2. Trimming took 4 bases from V and 7 from J; bases not matched to a gene: 6. The germline V gene has CDR1 SGHRS and CDR2 YFSETQ. The CDR3 is 15 amino acids.

Worth noting for this clone: Germline and junction disagree at one end, which may indicate a read error. Other DNA sequences of this sample code for an identical CDR3. The chain carries TRBV5-6 and TRBJ1-6; 8 positions match TRBD1. Germline CDR1 and CDR2: SGHDT and YYEEEE. This CDR3 has 15 amino acids. The CDR3 sequence: CASSRDRGLNSPLHF. The CDR3 nucleotides read TGTGCCAGCAGCAGAGACAGGGGACTGAATTCCCCCCTCCACTTT.

The J gene is TRBJ1-2, the V gene TRBV5-6; D might be TRBD1 (5 bases). The CDR3 is made up of 15 amino acids. CDR1 and CDR2 from the germline V gene are SGHDT and YYEEEE. The V end lost 5 bases, the J end lost 7 bases, and 21 bases lay between the germline ends. The CDR3 loop is CASRGRGGQSSGYTF. CDR3 DNA sequence: TGTGCCAGCAGGGGAAGGGGTGGGCAATCCTCTGGCTACACCTTC. The whole variable domain, filled in from reference TRBV5-6 and TRBJ1-2, reads DAGVTQSPTHLIKTRGQQVTLRCSPKSGHDTVSWYQQALGQGPQFIFQYYEEEERQRGNFPDRFSGHQFPNYSSELNVNALLLGDSALYLCASRGRGGQSSGYTFGSGTRLTVV.

This chain joins TRBV7-6 and TRBJ2-5; D is perhaps TRBD1 (6 bases). This CDR3 region has 11 residues. V lost 5 bases and J lost 5, with 6 bases in between. In germline, CDR1 is SGHVS, CDR2 FNYEAQ. CDR3 in amino acids: CASSGQETQYF. Here the CDR3 DNA reads TGTGCCAGCAGCGGACAGGAGACCCAGTACTTC.

J is TRBJ1-3 and V is TRBV15; D gene unclear. The ends were cut back, 1 base at V and 0 bases at J, with 7 bases in the middle. Germline V gives CDR1 LNHNV, CDR2 YYDKDF (reference sequence). The CDR3 runs to 15 residues. The CDR3 is CATSRGGISGNTIYF. The CDR3 region has the DNA TGTGCCACCAGCAGAGGAGGGATCTCTGGAAACACCATATATTTT.

CDR3 loop: CSARGSAQYF. The CDR3 nucleotides are TGCAGTGCTAGAGGTTCTGCCCAGTACTTC. V gene TRBV20-1 combines with J gene TRBJ2-5, with D uncertain. V was trimmed by 1 base and J by 9 bases, leaving 6 bases between them. This CDR3 region has 10 residues. The V gene's germline CDR1 is DFQATT and CDR2 SNEGSKA (reference sequence).

The chain recombines TRBV11-3 with TRBJ1-4; weak D call: TRBD1 (6 bases). CDR3 length equals 14 residues. Germline values: CDR1 SGHNT, CDR2 YENEEA. Trimming shortened V by 5 bases and J by 8 bases, and 15 bases separated the two germline ends. The CDR3 region has the DNA TGTGCCAGCAGCGACACAGGGATCTTCGAAAAACTGTTTTTT. Amino acids: CASSDTGIFEKLFF.

This clone was recorded once. The chain employs TRBV30 and TRBJ1-1, with unresolved D. The CDR3 is made up of 12 amino acids. Germline V gene data show CDR1 as GTSNPN and CDR2 as SVGIG (reference sequence). Trimming removed 0 bases from V and 2 bases from J, with 4 bases in between. The CDR3 sequence: CAWSVANTEAFF. The CDR3 DNA reads as TGTGCCTGGAGTGTAGCCAACACTGAAGCTTTCTTT.

The chain recombines TRBV10-3 with TRBJ1-5; 7 bases align to TRBD1. The CDR3 spans 19 residues. The germline gives CDR1 ENHRY, CDR2 SYGVKD. V shed 0 bases and J 4 bases; nucleotides not matched to a gene: 15. The CDR3: CAISESSVYGNRGNQPQHF. The CDR3 nucleotides are TGTGCCATCAGTGAGTCGAGTGTCTACGGTAACAGGGGAAATCAGCCCCAGCATTTT.

The gene calls are TRBV19 and TRBJ1-1; no reliable D call. The V and J ends lost 7 bases and 0 bases respectively, with 12 bases between them. Per germline, CDR1 LNHDA and CDR2 SQIVND (reference sequence). The CDR3 is 14 residues long. The DNA for the CDR3 is TGTGCCAGTACCTTATACGGGGTGAACACTGAAGCTTTCTTT. Encoded protein: CASTLYGVNTEAFF.

J is TRBJ2-1 and V is TRBV6-1, with 7 bases aligning to TRBD2. Unmatched junction bases numbered 9, after V lost 8 bases and J lost 2 bases. This CDR3 is built from 15 residues. The germline gives CDR1 MNHNS, CDR2 SASEGT. In DNA, the CDR3 is TGTGCCAGCCGGGAGGTTTTAGGGACCTACAATGAGCAGTTCTTC. It codes for CASREVLGTYNEQFF.

V is TRBV7-2 and J is TRBJ1-3; 7 bases agree with TRBD1. This CDR3 has 15 residues. V lost 5 bases to trimming and J lost 0 bases; unmatched junction nucleotides: 4. In germline, CDR1 is SGHTA, CDR2 FQGNSA. The CDR3 region is CASSPWDSSGNTIYF. In nucleotides, the CDR3 is TGTGCCAGCAGCCCCTGGGACAGCTCTGGAAACACCATATATTTT. Filled out from reference TRBV7-2 and TRBJ1-3, the complete variable domain reads GAGVSQSPSNKVTEKGKDVELRCDPISGHTALYWYRQSLGQGLEFLIYFQGNSAPDKSGLPSDRFSAERTGGSVSTLTIQRTQQEDSAVYLCASSPWDSSGNTIYFGEGSWLTVV.

This clone was observed once. The rearrangement links TRBV10-3 to TRBJ2-6; the D is unclear. The CDR3 covers 14 residues. Trimming shortened V by 2 bases and J by 2 bases, and 4 bases separated the two germline ends. CDR1 and CDR2 from the germline V gene are ENHRY and SYGVKD. DNA of the CDR3: TGTGCCATCAGTGAGAAGCCTGGGGCCAACGTCCTGACTTTC. Its protein product is CAISEKPGANVLTF.

The chain carries TRBV30 and TRBJ2-7; 11 nucleotides line up with TRBD2. The J segment lost 5 bases and the V segment lost 2 bases, leaving 11 bases of the junction unmatched. Germline values: CDR1 GTSNPN, CDR2 SVGIG (reference sequence). The CDR3 sequence is 16 residues long. For the CDR3, the DNA is TGTGCCTGGAGTTCGAGGTTGCTAGCGGGAGGAAACGAGCAGTACTTC. Its protein is CAWSSRLLAGGNEQYF.

The sample holds a few counts of this clone. CDR3 residues: CAWTPRGTDTQYF. The CDR3 DNA follows: TGTGCCTGGACCCCTCGGGGGACAGATACGCAGTATTTT. The chain carries TRBV30 and TRBJ2-3, with D perhaps TRBD2 (6 bases). V gave up 4 bases and J gave up 3 bases, with 11 bases separating them. CDR3 length: 13 amino acids. CDR1 and CDR2 (germline): GTSNPN, SVGIG (reference sequence).

This chain connects TRBV7-6 to TRBJ2-7; weak D call: TRBD1 (5 bases). Trimming removed 2 bases from V and 4 bases from J, with 12 bases in between. The germline V gene has CDR1 SGHVS and CDR2 FNYEAQ. CDR3 length: 14 amino acids. The CDR3 loop reads CASSLRAGFYEQYF. CDR3 sequence (DNA): TGTGCCAGCAGCTTACGGGCAGGGTTTTACGAGCAGTACTTC.

V is TRBV5-1 and J is TRBJ1-1; 8 bases match TRBD1. The CDR3 is 15 amino acids. The ends lost 2 bases at V and 5 bases at J; junction bases unmatched: 8. CDR1 and CDR2 (germline): SGHRS, YFSETQ. The CDR3 sequence: CASSLNGQGGTEAFF. Written as DNA, the CDR3 is TGCGCCAGCAGCTTAAACGGACAGGGAGGAACTGAAGCTTTCTTT.